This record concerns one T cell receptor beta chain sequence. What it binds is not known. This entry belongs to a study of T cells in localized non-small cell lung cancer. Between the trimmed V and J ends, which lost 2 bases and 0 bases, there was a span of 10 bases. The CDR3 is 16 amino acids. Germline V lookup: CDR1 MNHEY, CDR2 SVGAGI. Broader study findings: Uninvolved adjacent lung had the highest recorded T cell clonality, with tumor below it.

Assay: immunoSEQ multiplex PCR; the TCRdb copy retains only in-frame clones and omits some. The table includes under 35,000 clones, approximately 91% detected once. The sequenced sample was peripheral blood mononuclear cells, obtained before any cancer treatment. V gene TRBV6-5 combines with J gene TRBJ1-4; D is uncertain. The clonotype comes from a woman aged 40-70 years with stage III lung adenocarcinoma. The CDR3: CASSYDLGATNEKLFF. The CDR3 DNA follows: TGTGCCAGCAGTTACGATTTGGGTGCAACTAATGAAAAACTGTTTTTT.